This TCR beta chain was captured by sequencing in a study of OX40 agonist ivuxolimab in advanced cancers. On the study more broadly: Enrollees could have had prior anti-PD-1, anti-PD-L1 or anti-CTLA-4 therapy, which over 35% had received.

Profiled with immunoSEQ multiplex PCR; TCRdb holds only in-frame clones, not every one. The repertoire has tens of thousands of clones, roughly 85% of them found once; the top ten carry about 5%. Trimming removed 1 base from V and 5 bases from J, with 12 bases in between. The CDR3 consists of 15 residues. CDR1 LNHDA and CDR2 SQIVND come from the germline V gene (reference sequence). Sampling times: baseline, cycle 4 day 1, cycle 7 day 1. Here the sequenced sample was CD4+ or CD8+ T cells sorted from blood, taken in a trial of the OX40 agonist ivuxolimab. The TCR comes from an adult with an advanced solid tumor such as melanoma, head and neck, liver or kidney cancer. This chain joins TRBV19 and TRBJ1-5; maybe TRBD1 (6 bases). CDR3 residues: CASSIGGAGDQPQHF. The CDR3 DNA sequence: TGTGCCAGTAGTATAGGGGGGGCAGGAGATCAGCCCCAGCATTTT.